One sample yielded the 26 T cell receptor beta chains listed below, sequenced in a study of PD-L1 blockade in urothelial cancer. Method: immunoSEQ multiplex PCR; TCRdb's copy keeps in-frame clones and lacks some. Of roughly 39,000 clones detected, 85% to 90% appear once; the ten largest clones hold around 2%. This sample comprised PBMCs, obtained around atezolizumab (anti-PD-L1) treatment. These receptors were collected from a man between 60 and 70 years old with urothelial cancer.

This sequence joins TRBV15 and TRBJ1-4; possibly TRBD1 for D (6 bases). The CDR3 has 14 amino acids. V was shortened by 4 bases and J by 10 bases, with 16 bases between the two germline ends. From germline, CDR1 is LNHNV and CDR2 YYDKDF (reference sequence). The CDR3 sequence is CATSTYVQGGKLFF. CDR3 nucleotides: TGTGCCACCAGCACTTACGTACAGGGTGGAAAACTGTTTTTT.

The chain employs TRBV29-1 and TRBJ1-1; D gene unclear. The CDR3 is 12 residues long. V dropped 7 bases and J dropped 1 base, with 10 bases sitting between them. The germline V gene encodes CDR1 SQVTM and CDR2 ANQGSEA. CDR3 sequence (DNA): TGCAGCGCCGGACTCCCGAACACTGAAGCTTTCTTT. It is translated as CSAGLPNTEAFF.

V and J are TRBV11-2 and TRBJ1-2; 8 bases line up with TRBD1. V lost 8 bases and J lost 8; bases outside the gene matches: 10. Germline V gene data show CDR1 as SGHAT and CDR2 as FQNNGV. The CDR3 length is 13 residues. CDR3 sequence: CASAGQGSGGYTF. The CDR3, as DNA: TGTGCCAGCGCCGGACAGGGTTCTGGCGGCTACACCTTC.

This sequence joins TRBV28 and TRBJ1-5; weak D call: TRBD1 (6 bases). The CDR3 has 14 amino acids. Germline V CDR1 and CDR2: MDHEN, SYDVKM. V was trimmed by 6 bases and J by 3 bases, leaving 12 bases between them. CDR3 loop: CASSLRGINQPQHF. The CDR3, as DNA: TGTGCCAGCAGCCTCAGGGGTATCAATCAGCCCCAGCATTTT.

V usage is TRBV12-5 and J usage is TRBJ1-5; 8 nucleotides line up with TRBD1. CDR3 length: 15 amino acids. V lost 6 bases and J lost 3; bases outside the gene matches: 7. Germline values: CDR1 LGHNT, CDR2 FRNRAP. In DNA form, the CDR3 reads TGTGCTAGTGGGAAAACAGGGGGAGTCAATCAGCCCCAGCATTTT. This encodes CASGKTGGVNQPQHF.

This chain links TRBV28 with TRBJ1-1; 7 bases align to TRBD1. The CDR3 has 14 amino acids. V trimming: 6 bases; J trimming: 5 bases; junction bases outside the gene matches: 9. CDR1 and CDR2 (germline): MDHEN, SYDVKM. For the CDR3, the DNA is TGTGCCAGCAGCCCAGGACAGGTGGGGACTGAAGCTTTCTTT. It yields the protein CASSPGQVGTEAFF.

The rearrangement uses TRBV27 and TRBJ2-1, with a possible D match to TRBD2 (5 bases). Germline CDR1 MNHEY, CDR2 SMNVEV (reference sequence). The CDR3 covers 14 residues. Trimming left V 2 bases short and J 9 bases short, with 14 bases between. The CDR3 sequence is CASSLPDPAGEQFF. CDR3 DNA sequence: TGTGCCAGCAGTTTACCCGACCCGGCGGGTGAGCAGTTCTTC.

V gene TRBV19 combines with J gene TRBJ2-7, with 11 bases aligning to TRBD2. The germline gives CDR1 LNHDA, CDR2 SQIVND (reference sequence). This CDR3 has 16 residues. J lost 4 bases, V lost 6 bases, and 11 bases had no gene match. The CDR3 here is CASSTETSGSSYEQYF. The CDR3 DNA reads TGTGCCAGTAGCACCGAAACTAGCGGGAGTTCTTACGAGCAGTACTTC.

The DNA for the CDR3 is TGCGCCAGCAGCCCTTTGGGAGGGAACCAAGAGACCCAGTACTTC. It yields the protein CASSPLGGNQETQYF. The V call is TRBV5-1, the J call TRBJ2-5, with TRBD2 matching 7 bases. CDR3 length equals 15 residues. Germline V gene sequence: CDR1 SGHRS, CDR2 YFSETQ. The junction had 6 bases not matched to a gene; V was cut back by 4 bases and J by 0 bases.

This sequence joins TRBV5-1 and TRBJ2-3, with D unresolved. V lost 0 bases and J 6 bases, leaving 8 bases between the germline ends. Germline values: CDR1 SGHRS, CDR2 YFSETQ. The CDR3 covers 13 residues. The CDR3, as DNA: TGCGCCAGCAGCTTGGCCCCGCGGGATACGCAGTATTTT. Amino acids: CASSLAPRDTQYF.

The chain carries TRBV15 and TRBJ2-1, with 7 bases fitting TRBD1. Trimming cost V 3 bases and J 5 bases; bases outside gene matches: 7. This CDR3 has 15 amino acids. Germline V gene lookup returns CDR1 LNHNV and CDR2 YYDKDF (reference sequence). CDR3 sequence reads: CATSRAGTANNEQFF. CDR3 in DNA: TGTGCCACCAGCAGGGCCGGGACAGCTAACAATGAGCAGTTCTTC. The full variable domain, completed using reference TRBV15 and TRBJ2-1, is DAMVIQNPRYQVTQFGKPVTLSCSQTLNHNVMYWYQQKSSQAPKLLFHYYDKDFNNEADTPDNFQSRRPNTSFCFLDIRSPGLGDTAMYLCATSRAGTANNEQFFGPGTRLTVL.

The DNA of the CDR3 is TGTGCCAGCAGCTCGAACAGGGGCAACTATGGCTACACCTTC. Translated: CASSSNRGNYGYTF. The chain links TRBV11-3 to TRBJ1-2, with 7 bases aligning to TRBD1. V gave up 4 bases and J gave up 2 bases; unmatched junction bases: 4. Germline V gives CDR1 SGHNT, CDR2 YENEEA. The CDR3 runs 14 residues. Based on the CDR3 plus reference TRBV11-3 and TRBJ1-2, the full variable domain is EAGVVQSPRYKIIEKKQPVAFWCNPISGHNTLYWYLQNLGQGPELLIRYENEEAVDDSQLPKDRFSAERLKGVDSTLKIQPAELGDSAVYLCASSSNRGNYGYTFGSGTRLTVV.

The CDR3 reads CASSSSGGADYNEQFF. DNA for the CDR3: TGTGCCAGCAGCTCAAGCGGGGGGGCGGACTACAATGAGCAGTTCTTC. The chain links TRBV5-8 to TRBJ2-1; 10 bases are a match to TRBD2. V was clipped by 3 bases and J by 3 bases; unmatched bases: 6. The CDR3 runs 16 residues. CDR1 SGHTS and CDR2 YDEGEE come from the germline V gene.

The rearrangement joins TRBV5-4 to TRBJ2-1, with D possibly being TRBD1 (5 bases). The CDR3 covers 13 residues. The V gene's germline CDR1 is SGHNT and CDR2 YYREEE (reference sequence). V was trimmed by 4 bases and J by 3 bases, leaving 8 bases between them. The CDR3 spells CASSPDSYNEQFF. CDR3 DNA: TGTGCCAGCAGCCCCGACAGCTACAATGAGCAGTTCTTC.

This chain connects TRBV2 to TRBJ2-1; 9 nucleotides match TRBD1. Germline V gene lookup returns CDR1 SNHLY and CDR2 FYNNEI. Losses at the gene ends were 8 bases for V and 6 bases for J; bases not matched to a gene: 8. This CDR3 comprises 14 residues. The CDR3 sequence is CASPSGQGANEQFF. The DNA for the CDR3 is TGTGCCAGCCCCTCGGGACAGGGAGCCAATGAGCAGTTCTTC.

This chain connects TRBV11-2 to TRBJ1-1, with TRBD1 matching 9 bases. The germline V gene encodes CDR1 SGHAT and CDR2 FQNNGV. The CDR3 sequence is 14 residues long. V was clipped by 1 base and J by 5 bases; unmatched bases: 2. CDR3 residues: CASSLVGQGTEAFF. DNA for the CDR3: TGTGCCAGCAGCTTAGTAGGACAGGGGACTGAAGCTTTCTTT. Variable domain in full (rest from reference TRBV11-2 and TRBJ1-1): EAGVAQSPRYKIIEKRQSVAFWCNPISGHATLYWYQQILGQGPKLLIQFQNNGVVDDSQLPKDRFSAERLKGVDSTLKIQPAKLEDSAVYLCASSLVGQGTEAFFGQGTRLTVV.

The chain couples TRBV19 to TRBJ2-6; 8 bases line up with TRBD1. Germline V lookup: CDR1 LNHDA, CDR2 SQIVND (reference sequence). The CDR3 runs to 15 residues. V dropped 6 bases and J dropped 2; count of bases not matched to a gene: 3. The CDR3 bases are TGTGCCAGTAGATCGGACAGGGCTGGGGCCAACGTCCTGACTTTC. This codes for CASRSDRAGANVLTF.

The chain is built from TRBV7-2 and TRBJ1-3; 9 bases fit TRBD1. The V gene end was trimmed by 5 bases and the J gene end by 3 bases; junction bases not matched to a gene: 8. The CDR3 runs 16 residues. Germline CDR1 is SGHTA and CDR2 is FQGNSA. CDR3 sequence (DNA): TGTGCCAGCAGCGCCGCGGGACAGGGAAATGGAAACACCATATATTTT. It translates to CASSAAGQGNGNTIYF.

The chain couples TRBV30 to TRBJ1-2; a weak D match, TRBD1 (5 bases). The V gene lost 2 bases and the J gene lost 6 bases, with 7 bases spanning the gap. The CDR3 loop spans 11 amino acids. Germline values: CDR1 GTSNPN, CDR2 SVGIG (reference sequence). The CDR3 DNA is TGTGCCTGGAGTCCAGGGAATGGCTACACCTTC. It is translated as CAWSPGNGYTF.

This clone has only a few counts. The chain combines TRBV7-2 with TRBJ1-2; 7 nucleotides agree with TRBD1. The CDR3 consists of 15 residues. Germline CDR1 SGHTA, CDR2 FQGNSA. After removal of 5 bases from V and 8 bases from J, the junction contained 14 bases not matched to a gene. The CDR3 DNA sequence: TGTGCCAGCAGCATCGTCACAGGGGACTCTGGGGGCTACACCTTC. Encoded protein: CASSIVTGDSGGYTF.

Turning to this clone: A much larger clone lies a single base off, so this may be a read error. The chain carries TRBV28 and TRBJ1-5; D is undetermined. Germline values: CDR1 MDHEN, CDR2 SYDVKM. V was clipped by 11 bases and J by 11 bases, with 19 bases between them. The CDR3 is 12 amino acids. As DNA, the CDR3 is TGTGCCGCCTCGGGGTCCTCGTTGTCCCAGCATTTT. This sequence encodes CAASGSSLSQHF.

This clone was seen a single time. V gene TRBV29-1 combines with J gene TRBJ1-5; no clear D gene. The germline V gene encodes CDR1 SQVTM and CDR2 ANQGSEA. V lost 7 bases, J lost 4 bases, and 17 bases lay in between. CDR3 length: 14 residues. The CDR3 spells CSARWAGGNQPQHF. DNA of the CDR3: TGCAGCGCTCGGTGGGCAGGCGGGAATCAGCCCCAGCATTTT.

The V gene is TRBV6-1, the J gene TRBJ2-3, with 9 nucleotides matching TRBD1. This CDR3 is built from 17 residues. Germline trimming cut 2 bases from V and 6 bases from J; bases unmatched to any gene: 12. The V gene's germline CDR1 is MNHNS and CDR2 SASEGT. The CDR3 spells CASSELETGGLLDTQYF. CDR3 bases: TGTGCCAGCAGTGAATTGGAGACAGGGGGATTATTGGATACGCAGTATTTT.

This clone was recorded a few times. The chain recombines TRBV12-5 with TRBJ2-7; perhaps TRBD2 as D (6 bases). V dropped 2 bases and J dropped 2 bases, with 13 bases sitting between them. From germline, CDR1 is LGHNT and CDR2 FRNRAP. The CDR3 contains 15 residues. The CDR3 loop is CASGLLPGVTYEQYF. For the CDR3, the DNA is TGTGCTAGTGGTTTGCTCCCGGGGGTAACCTACGAGCAGTACTTC.

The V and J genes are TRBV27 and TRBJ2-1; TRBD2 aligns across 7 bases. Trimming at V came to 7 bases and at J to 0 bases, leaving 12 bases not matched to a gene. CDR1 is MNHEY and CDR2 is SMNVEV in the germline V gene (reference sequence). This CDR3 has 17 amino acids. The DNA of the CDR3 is TGTGCCAGCATCCACTCAGCGGGCGGGAGCTCCTACAATGAGCAGTTCTTC. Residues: CASIHSAGGSSYNEQFF.

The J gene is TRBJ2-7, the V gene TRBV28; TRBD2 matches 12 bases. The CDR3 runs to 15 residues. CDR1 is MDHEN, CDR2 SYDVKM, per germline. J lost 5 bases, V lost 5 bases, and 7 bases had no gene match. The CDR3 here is CASSLPTSGSNEQYF. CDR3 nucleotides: TGTGCCAGCAGTCTCCCGACTAGCGGGAGTAACGAGCAGTACTTC.